The 19 T cell receptor beta chains presented below share a single source sample, sequenced in a study of cytomegalovirus exposure and HLA in healthy donors. Vbeta (60) and Jbeta (13) primers were used in the PCR. Sequencing was performed with immunoSEQ multiplex PCR; in TCRdb, only in-frame clones are kept and a portion is missing. This table holds over 40,000 clones. The specimen was PBMCs. These receptors originate from a woman between 40 and 50 years old in good health and CMV-seronegative.

The chain employs TRBV6-6 and TRBJ2-7, with 10 bases lining up with TRBD1. The germline V gene encodes CDR1 MNHNY and CDR2 SVGAGI (reference sequence). The CDR3 totals 15 residues. Unmatched junction bases numbered 6, after V lost 4 bases and J lost 3 bases. CDR3: CASSSPDRGNYEQYF. CDR3 DNA sequence: TGTGCCAGCAGTTCCCCGGACAGGGGGAACTACGAGCAGTACTTC.

The genes are TRBV19 and TRBJ1-4, with TRBD1 matching over 7 bases. Germline trimming cut 3 bases from V and 3 bases from J; bases unmatched to any gene: 4. CDR1 and CDR2 from the germline V gene are LNHDA and SQIVND (reference sequence). This CDR3 is 15 amino acids long. The CDR3 loop reads CASSISGTANEKLFF. In DNA form, the CDR3 reads TGTGCCAGTAGTATTTCGGGGACAGCTAATGAAAAACTGTTTTTT.

The V call is TRBV5-1, the J call TRBJ2-5, with a possible D match to TRBD1 (6 bases). The CDR3 consists of 15 residues. The germline V and J ends were trimmed by 4 bases and 2 bases, with 15 bases remaining between them. Germline V gene sequence: CDR1 SGHRS, CDR2 YFSETQ. The CDR3 sequence is CASSPLTRGQETQYF. As DNA, the CDR3 is TGCGCCAGCAGCCCCCTCACGAGGGGGCAAGAGACCCAGTACTTC.

The V gene is TRBV6-5, the J gene TRBJ2-2, with D possibly TRBD2 on 6 matching bases. Deletions cut 0 bases from V and 1 base from J, with 9 bases between. Per germline, CDR1 MNHEY and CDR2 SVGAGI. This CDR3 has 16 amino acids. The CDR3 nucleotides read TGTGCCAGCAGTTACTCGATGGGAGGGAACACCGGGGAGCTGTTTTTT. Amino acid sequence: CASSYSMGGNTGELFF.

CDR3 sequence: CASSSIGEKLFF. The CDR3 bases are TGTGCCAGCAGCTCCATCGGGGAAAAACTGTTTTTT. The chain couples TRBV28 to TRBJ1-4, with D uncertain. There are 12 residues in the CDR3. The germline V gene has CDR1 MDHEN and CDR2 SYDVKM. V was clipped by 6 bases and J by 8 bases, with 10 bases between them.

The rearrangement joins TRBV18 to TRBJ2-1; 8 bases align to TRBD1. The CDR3 loop spans 17 amino acids. Germline trimming cut 6 bases from V and 5 bases from J; bases unmatched to any gene: 15. CDR1 and CDR2 from the germline V gene are KGHSH and LQKENI. Here the CDR3 reads CASSLRPGQESNNEQFF. In DNA form, the CDR3 reads TGTGCCAGCTCCCTTAGACCGGGACAGGAATCAAACAATGAGCAGTTCTTC.

The chain has TRBV5-1 and TRBJ2-3; 9 nucleotides align to TRBD2. Germline trimming cut 0 bases from V and 2 bases from J; bases unmatched to any gene: 4. The CDR3 extends over 16 amino acids. The germline CDR1 and CDR2 sequences are SGHRS and YFSETQ. In DNA form, the CDR3 reads TGCGCCAGCAGCTTGGGGAGCGGGGGGCCCACAGATACGCAGTATTTT. Translated: CASSLGSGGPTDTQYF.

The chain couples TRBV5-1 to TRBJ1-2, with D unclear. Germline CDR1 SGHRS, CDR2 YFSETQ. With 5 bases removed from V and 7 bases from J, the gap between germline ends came to 15 bases. The CDR3 is 13 residues long. The CDR3 DNA sequence: TGCGCCAGCAGTTTAACGGAGACCGTTGGCTACACCTTC. Its translation: CASSLTETVGYTF. Supplemented by reference TRBV5-1 and TRBJ1-2, the full variable domain reads KAGVTQTPRYLIKTRGQQVTLSCSPISGHRSVSWYQQTPGQGLQFLFEYFSETQRNKGNFPGRFSGRQFSNSRSEMNVSTLELGDSALYLCASSLTETVGYTFGSGTRLTVV.

The chain has TRBV5-1 and TRBJ2-3; 15 positions match TRBD2. Germline-derived CDR1 and CDR2 are SGHRS and YFSETQ. CDR3 size: 14 residues. Trimming cost V 7 bases and J 7 bases; bases outside gene matches: 4. The chain's CDR3 is CASSGLAGGNTQYF. DNA for the CDR3: TGCGCCAGCTCAGGACTAGCGGGGGGGAATACGCAGTATTTT.

This chain joins TRBV19 and TRBJ2-2, with TRBD1 matching 9 bases. Trimming took 7 bases from V and 7 from J; bases not matched to a gene: 7. Germline-derived CDR1 and CDR2 are LNHDA and SQIVND (reference sequence). This CDR3 contains 14 residues. CDR3 sequence: CASTRTGAGGELFF. The CDR3 nucleotides are TGTGCCAGTACCAGGACAGGGGCGGGCGGGGAGCTGTTTTTT. The complete variable domain, with remaining parts taken from reference TRBV19 and TRBJ2-2, reads DGGITQSPKYLFRKEGQNVTLSCEQNLNHDAMYWYRQDPGQGLRLIYYSQIVNDFQKGDIAEGYSVSREKKESFPLTVTSAQKNPTAFYLCASTRTGAGGELFFGEGSRLTVL.

The chain employs TRBV6-6 and TRBJ2-5; 14 nucleotides match TRBD2. CDR1 and CDR2 (germline): MNHNY, SVGAGI (reference sequence). The V segment lost 5 bases and the J segment 4 bases; nucleotides outside the gene matches: 3. The CDR3 has 15 residues. The CDR3 sequence: CASSPGTSGRETQYF. The CDR3 DNA reads as TGTGCCAGCAGTCCCGGGACTAGCGGGAGAGAGACCCAGTACTTC.

V is TRBV7-3 and J is TRBJ2-1, with 7 bases lining up with TRBD1. The V gene's germline CDR1 is SGHTA and CDR2 FQGTGA. V lost 5 bases and J lost 6; bases outside the gene matches: 4. This CDR3 is built from 13 residues. In DNA, the CDR3 is TGTGCCAGCAGCCTGACAGGGTCCAATGAGCAGTTCTTC. Its protein is CASSLTGSNEQFF.

The chain is built from TRBV4-3 and TRBJ2-5; the match to TRBD1 covers 10 bases. This CDR3 is 17 amino acids long. V dropped 1 base and J dropped 5; count of bases not matched to a gene: 10. From germline, CDR1 is LGHNA and CDR2 YSLEER. CDR3 loop: CASSQASGTGVVETQYF. For the CDR3, the DNA is TGCGCCAGCAGCCAAGCTTCCGGGACAGGGGTAGTCGAGACCCAGTACTTC.

J is TRBJ2-7 and V is TRBV11-2; 8 bases are a match to TRBD1. CDR1 and CDR2 (germline): SGHAT, FQNNGV. CDR3 length equals 15 residues. Germline trimming cut 3 bases from V and 2 bases from J; bases unmatched to any gene: 6. CDR3 sequence reads: CASSFLSGQAYEQYF. The CDR3 DNA reads as TGTGCCAGCAGCTTTCTATCGGGACAGGCCTACGAGCAGTACTTC.

Concerning this clone itself: The germline gene is not matched at one end of the junction; a read error may be the cause. DNA of the CDR3: TGTGCCAGTAGTATTGCCTGGACAGGGGGCAATCGGCCCCAGCATTTT. The encoded protein is CASSIAWTGGNRPQHF. The V gene is TRBV19, the J gene TRBJ1-5; 11 bases are a match to TRBD1. The germline V gene has CDR1 LNHDA and CDR2 SQIVND (reference sequence). This CDR3 contains 16 residues.

The chain carries TRBV5-1 and TRBJ1-2; D is ambiguous. Germline V gives CDR1 SGHRS, CDR2 YFSETQ. V lost 1 base and J 6 bases, leaving 10 bases between the germline ends. The CDR3 spans 13 residues. The CDR3 loop is CASSLSTGDGYTF. The CDR3 nucleotides read TGCGCCAGCAGCTTGAGTACGGGAGATGGCTACACCTTC.

V gene TRBV25-1 combines with J gene TRBJ2-5, with 15 bases matching TRBD2. The trim removed 2 bases at V and 4 bases at J, leaving 8 bases unmatched. There are 18 residues in the CDR3. Germline V gives CDR1 MGHDK, CDR2 SYGVNS. CDR3 in amino acids: CASSEGTSGRIGRETQYF. The CDR3 DNA sequence: TGTGCCAGCAGTGAAGGGACTAGCGGGAGGATTGGTCGAGAGACCCAGTACTTC. Full variable domain (rest looked up from reference TRBV25-1 and TRBJ2-5): EADIYQTPRYLVIGTGKKITLECSQTMGHDKMYWYQQDPGMELHLIHYSYGVNSTEKGDLSSESTVSRIRTEHFPLTLESARPSHTSQYLCASSEGTSGRIGRETQYFGPGTRLLVL.

J is TRBJ1-2 and V is TRBV15; D may be TRBD1 (6 bases). Germline CDR1 reads LNHNV; CDR2 reads YYDKDF (reference sequence). Trimming took 0 bases from V and 8 from J, leaving 22 bases between them. CDR3 length equals 17 residues. CDR3 region: CATSRDPGAGGEEGYTF. CDR3 nucleotides: TGTGCCACCAGCAGAGATCCGGGGGCGGGGGGGGAGGAAGGCTACACCTTC.

This chain connects TRBV5-1 to TRBJ1-6; TRBD1 agrees at 10 bases. CDR1 and CDR2 from the germline V gene are SGHRS and YFSETQ. With V trimmed by 3 bases and J by 5 bases, 5 bases remained unmatched. The CDR3 is made up of 16 amino acids. In nucleotides, the CDR3 is TGCGCCAGCAGCTACGGGACAGGGGAGGATAATTCACCCCTCCACTTT. Protein product: CASSYGTGEDNSPLHF.